The clone carrying this T cell receptor beta chain was detected a few times. Its antigen is not known. This record belongs to a study of early T cells in non-severe SARS-CoV-2 infection. Study context: The authors sequenced bulk RNA from unsorted whole blood, leaving chains unpaired.

Unique molecular identifier tags were affixed to discrete cDNA molecules. TCRdb recomputed calls from the 5' RACE reads with MiXCR, one row per CDR3 protein. The sample has tens of thousands of distinct CDR3 sequences, around 10% seen once; the top ten hold about 2.7%. Germline loops: CDR1 SEHNR, CDR2 FQNEAQ (reference sequence). This CDR3 is 15 amino acids long. Trimming removed 3 bases from V and 4 bases from J, with 16 bases in between. Findings and limits, study-wide: The VDJdb matching leaned toward anti-spike CD8 responses and overlooked private and CD4 specificities.

The source of this sequence is an adult who was a healthcare worker with PCR-confirmed SARS-CoV-2 infection or an uninfected control (not recorded which). The genes are TRBV7-9 and TRBJ2-7; the D gene is possibly TRBD2 (5 bases). Sequenced material: whole blood. CDR3 protein: CASSFQRGSKYEQYF. The DNA for the CDR3 is TGTGCCAGCAGCTTTCAACGAGGGAGTAAGTACGAGCAGTACTTC.